Many counts were recorded for the clone carrying this T cell receptor beta chain. Its antigen remains unidentified. From the 5' RACE reads, TCRdb called clonotypes with MiXCR, one entry per CDR3 protein. The repertoire holds approximately 300,000 distinct CDR3 sequences, less than 9.5% seen once, with more than 14% in the top ten. The data belong to a study of CD8 T cells in ankylosing spondylitis. General study findings and limits: Several highly homologous variants made up a TCR beta motif, and this motif appeared characteristic of ankylosing spondylitis blood. Significantly higher representation of disease-linked clones was reported for matched ankylosing spondylitis synovial fluid.

V was trimmed by 3 bases and J by 12 bases, leaving 24 bases between them. Germline V gene lookup returns CDR1 SQVTM and CDR2 ANQGSEA. The CDR3 is 15 amino acids. The receptor was derived from a male donor with ankylosing spondylitis. The V gene is TRBV29-1, the J gene TRBJ2-1; perhaps TRBD2 as D (5 bases). The specimen sequenced was blood, either unsorted or a sorted T cell fraction (not recorded which). CDR3 sequence (DNA): TGCAGCGTTGAGGGCGCGGGCAGGAGAGGAACGGGGCAGTTCTTC. As protein: CSVEGAGRRGTGQFF.